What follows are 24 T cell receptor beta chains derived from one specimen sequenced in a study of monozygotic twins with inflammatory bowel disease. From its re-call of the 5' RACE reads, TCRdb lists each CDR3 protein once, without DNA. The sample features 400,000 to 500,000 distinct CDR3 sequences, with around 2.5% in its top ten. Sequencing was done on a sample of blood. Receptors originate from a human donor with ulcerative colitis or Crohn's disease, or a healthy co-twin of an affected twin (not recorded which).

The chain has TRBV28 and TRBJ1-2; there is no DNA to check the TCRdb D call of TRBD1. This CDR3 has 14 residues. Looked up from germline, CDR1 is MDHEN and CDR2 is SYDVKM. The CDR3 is CASSSPSGAYGYTF.

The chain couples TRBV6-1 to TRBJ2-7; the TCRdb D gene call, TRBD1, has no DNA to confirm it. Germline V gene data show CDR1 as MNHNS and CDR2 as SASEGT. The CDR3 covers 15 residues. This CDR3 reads CASSERAGGPYEQYF.

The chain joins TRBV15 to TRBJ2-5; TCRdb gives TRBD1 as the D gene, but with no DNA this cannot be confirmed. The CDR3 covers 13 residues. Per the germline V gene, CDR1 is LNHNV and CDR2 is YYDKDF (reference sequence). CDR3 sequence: CATSRRDTGSQYF.

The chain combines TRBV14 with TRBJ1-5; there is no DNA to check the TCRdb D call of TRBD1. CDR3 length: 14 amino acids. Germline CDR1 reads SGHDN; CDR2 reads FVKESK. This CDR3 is CASSPLGGDQPQHF.

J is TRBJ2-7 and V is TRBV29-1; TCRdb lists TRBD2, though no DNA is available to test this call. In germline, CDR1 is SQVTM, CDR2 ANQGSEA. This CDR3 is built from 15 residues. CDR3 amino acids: CSVGLPRDYYYEQYF.

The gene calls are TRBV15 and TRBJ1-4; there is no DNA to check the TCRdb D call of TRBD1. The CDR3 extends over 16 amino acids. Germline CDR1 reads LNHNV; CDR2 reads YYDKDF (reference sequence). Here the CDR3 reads CATSRDGGQGSEKLFF.

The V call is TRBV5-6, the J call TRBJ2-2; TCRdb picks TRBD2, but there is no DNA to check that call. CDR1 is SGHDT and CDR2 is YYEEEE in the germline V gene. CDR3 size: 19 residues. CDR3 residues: CASSPSLPPLATNTGELFF.

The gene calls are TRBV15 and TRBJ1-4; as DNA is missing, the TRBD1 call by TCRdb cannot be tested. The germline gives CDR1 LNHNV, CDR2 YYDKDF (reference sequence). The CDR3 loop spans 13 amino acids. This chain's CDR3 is CATSRGGSEKLFF.

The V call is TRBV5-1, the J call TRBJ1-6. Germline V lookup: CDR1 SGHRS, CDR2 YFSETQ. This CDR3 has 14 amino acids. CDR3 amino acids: CASSQGEGQTPLHF.

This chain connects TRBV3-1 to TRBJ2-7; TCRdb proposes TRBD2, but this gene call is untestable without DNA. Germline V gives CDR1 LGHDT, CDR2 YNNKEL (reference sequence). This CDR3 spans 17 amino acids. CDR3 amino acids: CASSQGEGRILYYEQYF.

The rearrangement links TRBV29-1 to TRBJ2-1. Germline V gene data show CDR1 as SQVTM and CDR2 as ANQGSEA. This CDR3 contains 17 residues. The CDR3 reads CSVKPTLRPSSYNEQFF.

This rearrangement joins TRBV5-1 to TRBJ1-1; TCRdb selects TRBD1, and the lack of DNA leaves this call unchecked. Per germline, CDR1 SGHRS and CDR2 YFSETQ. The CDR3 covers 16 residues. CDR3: CASSLTTGSLNTEAFF.

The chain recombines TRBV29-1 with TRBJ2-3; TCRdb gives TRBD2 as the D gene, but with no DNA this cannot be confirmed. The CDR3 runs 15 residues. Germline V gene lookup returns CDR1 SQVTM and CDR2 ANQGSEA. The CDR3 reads CSVRFEGLRADTQYF.

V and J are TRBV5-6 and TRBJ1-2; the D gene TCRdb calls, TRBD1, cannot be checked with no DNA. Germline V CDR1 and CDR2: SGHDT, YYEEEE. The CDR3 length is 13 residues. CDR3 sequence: CASSLASGQGYTF.

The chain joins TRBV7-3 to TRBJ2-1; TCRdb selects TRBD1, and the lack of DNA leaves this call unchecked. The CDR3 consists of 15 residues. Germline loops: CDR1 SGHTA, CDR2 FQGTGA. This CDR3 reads CASSARDRGANEQFF.

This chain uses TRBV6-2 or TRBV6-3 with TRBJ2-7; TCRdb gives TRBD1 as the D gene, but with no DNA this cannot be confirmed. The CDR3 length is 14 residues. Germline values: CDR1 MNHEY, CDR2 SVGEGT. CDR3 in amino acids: CASTRDGLTYEQYF.

CDR3 amino acids: CASSSSSRSYEQYF. The chain uses TRBV7-2 and TRBJ2-7. CDR3 length: 14 residues. Germline values: CDR1 SGHTA, CDR2 FQGNSA.

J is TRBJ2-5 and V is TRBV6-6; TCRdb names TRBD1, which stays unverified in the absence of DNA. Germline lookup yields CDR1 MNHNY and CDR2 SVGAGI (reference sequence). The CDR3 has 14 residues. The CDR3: CASSYSRGEETQYF.

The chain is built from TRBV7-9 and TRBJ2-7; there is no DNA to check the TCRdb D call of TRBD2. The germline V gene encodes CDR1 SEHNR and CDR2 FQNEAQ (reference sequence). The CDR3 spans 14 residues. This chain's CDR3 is CASSFMTSLGEQYF.

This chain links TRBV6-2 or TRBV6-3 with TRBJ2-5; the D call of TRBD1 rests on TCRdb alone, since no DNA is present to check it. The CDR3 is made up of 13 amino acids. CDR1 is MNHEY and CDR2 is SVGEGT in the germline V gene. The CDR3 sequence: CASSYAGKETQYF.

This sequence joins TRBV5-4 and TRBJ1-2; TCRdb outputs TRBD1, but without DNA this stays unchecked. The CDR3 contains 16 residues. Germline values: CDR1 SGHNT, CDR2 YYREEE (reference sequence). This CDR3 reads CASSLRPQGLGYGYTF.

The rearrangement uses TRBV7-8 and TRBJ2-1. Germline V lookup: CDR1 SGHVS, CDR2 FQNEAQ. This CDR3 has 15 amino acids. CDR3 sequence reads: CASSLGGRTYNEQFF.

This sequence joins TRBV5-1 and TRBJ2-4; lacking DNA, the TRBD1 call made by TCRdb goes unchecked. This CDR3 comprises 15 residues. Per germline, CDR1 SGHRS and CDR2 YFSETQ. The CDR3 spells CASSPGQGGYNIQYF.

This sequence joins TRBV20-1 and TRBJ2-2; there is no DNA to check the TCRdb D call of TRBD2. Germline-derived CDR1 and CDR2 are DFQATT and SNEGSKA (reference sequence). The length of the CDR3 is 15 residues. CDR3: CSALKPSDYTGELFF.